This TCR beta chain is drawn from a study of blood T cells in healthy people across ages. The study drew donors from healthy Caucasian individuals in Russia aged roughly 6 to 90. PBMCs, at least 6.5 million per sample, were isolated. This clonotype was seen a single time. Antigen: not known. V lost 1 base to trimming and J lost 4 bases; unmatched junction nucleotides: 10. The CDR3 covers 19 residues. The germline V gene has CDR1 DFQATT and CDR2 SNEGSKA (reference sequence). Overall study findings and caveats: Aged donors had fewer naive CD4+ cells and lower diversity than long-lived donors. Per-million-T-cell TCR beta diversity fell roughly linearly with age.

The use of a sample-barcoded 5' primer and a J-beta primer mix characterized a second PCR of roughly 6 to 11 cycles. TCRdb recomputed calls from the 5' RACE reads with MiXCR, one row per CDR3 protein. The repertoire holds around 710,000 distinct CDR3 sequences, with 43% as singletons. The chain employs TRBV20-1 and TRBJ2-2, with 15 bases fitting TRBD2. The TCR was taken from a woman aged 55 to 70 in good health. Input material: blood. CDR3 sequence reads: CSARGTGTSGRRITGELFF. CDR3 DNA sequence: TGCAGTGCTAGAGGGACCGGGACTAGCGGGAGGAGGATCACCGGGGAGCTGTTTTTT.